This TCR beta chain was documented in a study of blood T cell repertoires in COVID-19. Study overall: The samples span acute and convalescent COVID-19 from the United States, Italy and Spain.

The germline V gene has CDR1 LGHDT and CDR2 YNNKEL (reference sequence). This CDR3 has 17 amino acids. Trimming removed 0 bases at V and 2 bases at J, with 11 bases between. In the authors' workflow: Reference gene primer amplification gave nucleated cell count estimates. Measured with immunoSEQ multiplex PCR; TCRdb has only the in-frame clones, and not every one. V, J and clone size were drawn from that table, and D and trimming were deduced from the DNA. This table holds 180,000 or so clones, around 83% found once. This sequence joins TRBV3-1 (or the pseudogene TRBV3-2) and TRBJ2-6; tentatively, D is TRBD1 (7 bases). Sequenced input: peripheral blood. The source is a man younger than 35 with acute or convalescent COVID-19. The CDR3 spells CASSQDPRGAGANVLTF. Written as DNA, the CDR3 is TGTGCCAGCAGCCAAGACCCCAGGGGGGCTGGGGCCAACGTCCTGACTTTC.